This TCR beta chain was captured in a study of cytomegalovirus exposure and HLA in healthy donors. Study-wide background: Per a later analysis, the approximately 700 first-cohort and about 120 validation repertoires shared one platform. Broader study findings: Despite most TCR sequences being rare, some public TCRs occurred in many donors. For cytomegalovirus status, the classifier reportedly gave diagnoses with high specificity and sensitivity. Among TCR beta chains, those listed as cytomegalovirus-associated numbered over 150.

Some clones are missing from TCRdb's copy, which holds only in-frame ones; the method was immunoSEQ multiplex PCR. The sample holds 45,000 to 65,000 clones; more than 80% are singletons and the top ten take 3% to 3.5%. This clone was observed once. The antigen is undetermined. With 4 bases removed from V and 2 bases from J, the gap between germline ends came to 13 bases. In germline, CDR1 is KGHSH, CDR2 LQKENI. The CDR3 is 15 residues long. The specimen sequenced was PBMCs. The TCR was taken from a man between 18 and 35 years old in good health and CMV-seronegative. The rearrangement links TRBV18 to TRBJ2-3; D gene unclear. The CDR3 region has the DNA TGTGCCAGCTCACGGTCCGGCGGATTCACAGATACGCAGTATTTT. It encodes CASSRSGGFTDTQYF. Based on the CDR3 plus reference TRBV18 and TRBJ2-3, the full variable domain is NAGVMQNPRHLVRRRGQEARLRCSPMKGHSHVYWYRQLPEEGLKFMVYLQKENIIDESGMPKERFSAEFPKEGPSILRIQQVVRGDSAAYFCASSRSGGFTDTQYFGPGTRLTVL.